What follows are 3 T cell receptor beta chains derived from one specimen sequenced in a study of CD8 T cells in Susac syndrome (dated 2019 in TCRdb). Libraries were prepared through the immunoSEQ multiplex PCR assay. RNA was extracted using the RNeasy kit, and roughly 0.5 to 1 microgram was reverse transcribed with random hexamers. Through fastp at Q25 and MiXCR, TCRdb rebuilt clones from the public reads, retaining in-frame beta chains. Each entry merges the rows of one CDR3 protein and shows their most common DNA and genes. The sample includes fewer than 140,000 distinct CDR3 sequences, with approximately 94% observed a single time. Jointly, the top ten make up around 0.4% of the sample. Sequencing input: CD8+ T cells from PBMCs. These receptors were collected from a human donor with Susac syndrome.

As DNA, the CDR3 is TGTGCCAGCAGTTACTCGGGCACAGGGATAAGCAATGAGCAGTTCTTC. This codes for CASSYSGTGISNEQFF. The V call is TRBV6-5, the J call TRBJ2-1, with D possibly TRBD1 on 6 matching bases. This CDR3 spans 16 amino acids. V was cut by 0 bases and J by 6 bases, with 15 bases left in between. Per germline, CDR1 MNHEY and CDR2 SVGAGI.

The rearrangement links TRBV2 to TRBJ2-7; no clear D gene. The germline CDR1 and CDR2 sequences are SNHLY and FYNNEI. Trimming removed 4 bases at V and 0 bases at J, with 7 bases between. This CDR3 has 13 amino acids. In DNA form, the CDR3 reads TGTGCCAGCAGTGTCCAGTTCTCCTACGAGCAGTACTTC. Translating it yields CASSVQFSYEQYF.

The chain has TRBV7-8 and TRBJ2-5, with D possibly TRBD2 on 7 matching bases. Deletions cut 3 bases from V and 4 bases from J, with 15 bases between. The V gene's germline CDR1 is SGHVS and CDR2 FQNEAQ. CDR3 size: 15 residues. In DNA form, the CDR3 reads TGTGCCAGCAGCTTGGTGTGGGGGGGGCGAGAGACCCAGTACTTC. This gives the protein CASSLVWGGRETQYF.